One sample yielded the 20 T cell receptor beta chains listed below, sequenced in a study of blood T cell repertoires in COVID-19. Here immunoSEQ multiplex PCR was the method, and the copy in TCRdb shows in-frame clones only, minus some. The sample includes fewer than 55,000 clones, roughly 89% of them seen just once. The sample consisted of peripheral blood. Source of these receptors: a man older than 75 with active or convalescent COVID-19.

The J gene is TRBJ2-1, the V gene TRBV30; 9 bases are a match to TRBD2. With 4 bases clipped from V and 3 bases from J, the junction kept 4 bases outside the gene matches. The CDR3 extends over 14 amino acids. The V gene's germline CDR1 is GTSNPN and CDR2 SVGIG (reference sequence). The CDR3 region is CAWKRGEFYNEQFF. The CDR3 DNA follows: TGTGCCTGGAAGCGGGGGGAATTCTACAATGAGCAGTTCTTC.

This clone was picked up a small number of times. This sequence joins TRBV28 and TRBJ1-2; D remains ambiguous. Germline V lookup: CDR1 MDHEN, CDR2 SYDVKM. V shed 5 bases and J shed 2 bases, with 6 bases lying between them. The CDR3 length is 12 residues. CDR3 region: CASSTTNYGYTF. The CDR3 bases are TGTGCCAGCAGTACGACAAACTATGGCTACACCTTC.

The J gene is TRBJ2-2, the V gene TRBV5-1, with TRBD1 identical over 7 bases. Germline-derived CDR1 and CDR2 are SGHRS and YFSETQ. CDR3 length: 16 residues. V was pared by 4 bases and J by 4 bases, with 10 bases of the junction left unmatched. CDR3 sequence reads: CASSKRTGVITGELFF. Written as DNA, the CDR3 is TGCGCCAGCAGCAAACGGACAGGAGTCATCACCGGGGAGCTGTTTTTT.

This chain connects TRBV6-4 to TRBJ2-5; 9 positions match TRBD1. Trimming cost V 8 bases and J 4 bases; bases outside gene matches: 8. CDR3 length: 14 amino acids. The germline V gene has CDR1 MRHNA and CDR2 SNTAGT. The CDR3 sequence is CASYPRDRVETQYF. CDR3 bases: TGTGCCAGCTATCCTCGGGACAGGGTAGAGACCCAGTACTTC.

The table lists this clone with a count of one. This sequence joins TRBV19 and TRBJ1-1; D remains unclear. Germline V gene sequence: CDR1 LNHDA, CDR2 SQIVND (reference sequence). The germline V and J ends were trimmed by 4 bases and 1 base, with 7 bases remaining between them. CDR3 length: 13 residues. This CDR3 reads CASSTSGNTEAFF. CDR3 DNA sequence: TGTGCCAGTAGTACGTCAGGGAACACTGAAGCTTTCTTT. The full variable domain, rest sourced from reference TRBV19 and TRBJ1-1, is DGGITQSPKYLFRKEGQNVTLSCEQNLNHDAMYWYRQDPGQGLRLIYYSQIVNDFQKGDIAEGYSVSREKKESFPLTVTSAQKNPTAFYLCASSTSGNTEAFFGQGTRLTVV.

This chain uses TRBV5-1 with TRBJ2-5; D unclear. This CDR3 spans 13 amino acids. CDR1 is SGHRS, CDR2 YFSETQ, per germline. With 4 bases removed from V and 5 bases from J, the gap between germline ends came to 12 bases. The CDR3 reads CASSPIVGETQYF. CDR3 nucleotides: TGCGCCAGCAGCCCGATTGTGGGCGAGACCCAGTACTTC.

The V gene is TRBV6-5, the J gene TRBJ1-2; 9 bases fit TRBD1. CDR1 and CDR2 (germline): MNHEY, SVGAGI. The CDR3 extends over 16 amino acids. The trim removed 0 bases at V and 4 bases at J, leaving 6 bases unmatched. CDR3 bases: TGTGCCAGCAGTTACTCGGTACAGGGGGCAAGCTATGGCTACACCTTC. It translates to CASSYSVQGASYGYTF.

CDR3 residues: CAIGQGTHTEAFF. The CDR3 DNA sequence: TGTGCCATCGGCCAGGGGACACACACTGAAGCTTTCTTT. This chain joins TRBV10-3 and TRBJ1-1, with D perhaps TRBD1 (6 bases). V gave up 8 bases and J gave up 3 bases, with 13 bases separating them. CDR3 size: 13 residues. CDR1 and CDR2 (germline): ENHRY, SYGVKD.

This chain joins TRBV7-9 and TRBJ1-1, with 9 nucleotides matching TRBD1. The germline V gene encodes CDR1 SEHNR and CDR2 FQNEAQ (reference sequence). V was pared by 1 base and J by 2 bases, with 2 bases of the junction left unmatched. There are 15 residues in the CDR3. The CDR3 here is CASSLGTGANTEAFF. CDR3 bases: TGTGCCAGCAGCTTAGGGACAGGGGCTAACACTGAAGCTTTCTTT.

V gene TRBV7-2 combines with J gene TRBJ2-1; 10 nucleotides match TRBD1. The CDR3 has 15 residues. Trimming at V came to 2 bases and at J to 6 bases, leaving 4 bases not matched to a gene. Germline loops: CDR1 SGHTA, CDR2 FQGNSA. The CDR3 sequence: CASSLFGTGVNEQFF. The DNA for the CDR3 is TGTGCCAGCAGCTTATTTGGGACAGGGGTCAATGAGCAGTTCTTC. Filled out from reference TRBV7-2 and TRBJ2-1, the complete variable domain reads GAGVSQSPSNKVTEKGKDVELRCDPISGHTALYWYRQSLGQGLEFLIYFQGNSAPDKSGLPSDRFSAERTGGSVSTLTIQRTQQEDSAVYLCASSLFGTGVNEQFFGPGTRLTVL.

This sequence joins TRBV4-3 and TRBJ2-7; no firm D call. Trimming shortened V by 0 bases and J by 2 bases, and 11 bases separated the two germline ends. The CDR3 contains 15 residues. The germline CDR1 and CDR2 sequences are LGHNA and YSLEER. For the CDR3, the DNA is TGCGCCAGCAGCCAAGATCTTGGCGGTACCTACGAGCAGTACTTC. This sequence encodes CASSQDLGGTYEQYF.

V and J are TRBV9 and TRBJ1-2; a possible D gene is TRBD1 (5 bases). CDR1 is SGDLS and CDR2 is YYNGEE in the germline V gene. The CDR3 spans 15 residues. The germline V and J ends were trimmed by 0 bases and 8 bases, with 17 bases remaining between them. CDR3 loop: CASSVGGGGAYGYTF. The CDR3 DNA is TGTGCCAGCAGCGTAGGGGGCGGAGGGGCTTACGGCTACACCTTC.

CDR3 in DNA: TGCGCCAGCAGCATAGAGATACAGGGCTACGAGCAGTACTTC. Translating gives CASSIEIQGYEQYF. This rearrangement joins TRBV5-1 to TRBJ2-7; weak D call: TRBD1 (6 bases). Germline CDR1 SGHRS, CDR2 YFSETQ. The V end lost 4 bases, the J end lost 3 bases, and 14 bases lay between the germline ends. The CDR3 has 14 residues.

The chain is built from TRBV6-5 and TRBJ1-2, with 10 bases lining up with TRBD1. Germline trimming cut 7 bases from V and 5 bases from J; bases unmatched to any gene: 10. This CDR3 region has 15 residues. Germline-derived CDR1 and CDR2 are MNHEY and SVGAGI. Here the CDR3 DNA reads TGTGCCAGCACCTCCGGGACAGGGGTTGGATATGGCTACACCTTC. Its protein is CASTSGTGVGYGYTF.

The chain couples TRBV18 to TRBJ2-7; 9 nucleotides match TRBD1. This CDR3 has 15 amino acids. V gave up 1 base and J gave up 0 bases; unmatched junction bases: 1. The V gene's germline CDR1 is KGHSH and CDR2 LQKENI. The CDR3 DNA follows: TGTGCCAGCTCACCACTACAGGGGGCCTCCTACGAGCAGTACTTC. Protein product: CASSPLQGASYEQYF.

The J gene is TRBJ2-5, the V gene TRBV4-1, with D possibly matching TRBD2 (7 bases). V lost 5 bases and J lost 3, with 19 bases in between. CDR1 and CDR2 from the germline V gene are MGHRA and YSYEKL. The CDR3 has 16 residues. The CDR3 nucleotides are TGCGCCAGCAGCAGAACGAGAGGGGGGGCGGAAGAGACCCAGTACTTC. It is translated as CASSRTRGGAEETQYF.

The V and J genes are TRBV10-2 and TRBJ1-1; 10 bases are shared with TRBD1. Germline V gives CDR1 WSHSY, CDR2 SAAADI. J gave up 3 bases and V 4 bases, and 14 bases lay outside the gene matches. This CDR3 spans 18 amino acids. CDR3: CASSGFSDRGFSYTEAFF. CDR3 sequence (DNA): TGCGCCAGCAGTGGGTTCTCGGACAGGGGGTTTTCGTACACTGAAGCTTTCTTT.

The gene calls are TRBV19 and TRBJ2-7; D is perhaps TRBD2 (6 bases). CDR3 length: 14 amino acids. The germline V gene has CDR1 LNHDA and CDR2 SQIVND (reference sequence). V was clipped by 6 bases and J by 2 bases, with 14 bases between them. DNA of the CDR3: TGTGCCAGTAGCTGGAGGGGCAGAACCTACGAGCAGTACTTC. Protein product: CASSWRGRTYEQYF.

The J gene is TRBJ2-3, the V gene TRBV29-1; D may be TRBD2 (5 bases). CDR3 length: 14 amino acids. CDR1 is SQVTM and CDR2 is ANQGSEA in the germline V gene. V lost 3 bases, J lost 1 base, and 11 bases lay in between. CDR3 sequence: CSVDLSSGTDTQYF. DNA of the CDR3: TGCAGCGTTGATCTTAGTAGCGGCACAGATACGCAGTATTTT.

The CDR3 spells CASSLEGAPYNEQFF. CDR3 in DNA: TGCGCCAGCAGCTTGGAGGGGGCGCCGTACAATGAGCAGTTCTTC. V usage is TRBV5-1 and J usage is TRBJ2-1; 7 bases map to TRBD1. Trimming at V came to 0 bases and at J to 4 bases, leaving 4 bases not matched to a gene. Germline V gene sequence: CDR1 SGHRS, CDR2 YFSETQ. The CDR3 is 15 residues long.